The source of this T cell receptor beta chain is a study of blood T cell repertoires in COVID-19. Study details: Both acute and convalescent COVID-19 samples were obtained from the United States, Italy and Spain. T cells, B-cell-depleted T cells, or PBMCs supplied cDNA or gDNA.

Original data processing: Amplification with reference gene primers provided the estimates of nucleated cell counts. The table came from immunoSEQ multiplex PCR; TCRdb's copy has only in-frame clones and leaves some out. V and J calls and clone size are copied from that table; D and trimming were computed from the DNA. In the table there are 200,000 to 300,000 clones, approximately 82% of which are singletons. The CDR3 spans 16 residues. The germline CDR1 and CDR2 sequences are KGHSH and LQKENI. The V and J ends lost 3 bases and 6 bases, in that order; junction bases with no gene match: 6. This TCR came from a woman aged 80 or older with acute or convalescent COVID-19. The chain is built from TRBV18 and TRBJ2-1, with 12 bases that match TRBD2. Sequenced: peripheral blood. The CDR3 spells CASSPETSGSLNEQFF. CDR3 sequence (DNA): TGTGCCAGCTCACCGGAGACTAGCGGGAGCCTCAATGAGCAGTTCTTC.